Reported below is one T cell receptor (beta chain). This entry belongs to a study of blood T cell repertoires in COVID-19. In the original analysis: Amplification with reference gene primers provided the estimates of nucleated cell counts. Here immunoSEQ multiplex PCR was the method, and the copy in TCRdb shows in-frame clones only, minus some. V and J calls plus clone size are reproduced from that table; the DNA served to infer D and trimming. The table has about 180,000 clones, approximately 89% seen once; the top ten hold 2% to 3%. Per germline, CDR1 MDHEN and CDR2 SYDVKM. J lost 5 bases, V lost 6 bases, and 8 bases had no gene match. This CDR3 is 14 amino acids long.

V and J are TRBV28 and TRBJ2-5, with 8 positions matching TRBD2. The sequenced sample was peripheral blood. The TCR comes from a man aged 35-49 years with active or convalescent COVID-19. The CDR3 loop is CASSEGGGIETQYF. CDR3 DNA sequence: TGTGCCAGCAGCGAGGGCGGGGGGATTGAGACCCAGTACTTC.